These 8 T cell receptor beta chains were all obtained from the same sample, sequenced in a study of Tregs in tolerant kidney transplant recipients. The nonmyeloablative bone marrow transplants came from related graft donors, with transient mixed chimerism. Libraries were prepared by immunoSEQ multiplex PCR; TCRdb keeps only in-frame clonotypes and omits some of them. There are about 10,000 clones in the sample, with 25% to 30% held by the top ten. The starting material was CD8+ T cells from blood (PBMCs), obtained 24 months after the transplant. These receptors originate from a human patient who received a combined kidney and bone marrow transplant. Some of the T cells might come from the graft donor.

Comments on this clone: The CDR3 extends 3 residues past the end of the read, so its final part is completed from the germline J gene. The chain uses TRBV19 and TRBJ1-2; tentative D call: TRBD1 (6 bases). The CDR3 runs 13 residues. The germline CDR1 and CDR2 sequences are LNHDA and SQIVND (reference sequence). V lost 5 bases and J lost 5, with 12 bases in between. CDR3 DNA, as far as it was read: TGTGCCAGTAGTGCCGGGACATTTTATGGC. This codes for CASSAGTFYG. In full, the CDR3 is CASSAGTFYGYTF.

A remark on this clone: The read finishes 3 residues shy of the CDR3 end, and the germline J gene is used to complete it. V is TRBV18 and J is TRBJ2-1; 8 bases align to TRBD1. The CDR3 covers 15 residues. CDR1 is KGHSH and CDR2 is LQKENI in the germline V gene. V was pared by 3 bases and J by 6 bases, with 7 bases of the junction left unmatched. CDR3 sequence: CASSPRDRTLNEQFF. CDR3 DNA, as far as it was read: TGTGCCAGCTCACCCCGGGACAGGACCCTCAATGAG.

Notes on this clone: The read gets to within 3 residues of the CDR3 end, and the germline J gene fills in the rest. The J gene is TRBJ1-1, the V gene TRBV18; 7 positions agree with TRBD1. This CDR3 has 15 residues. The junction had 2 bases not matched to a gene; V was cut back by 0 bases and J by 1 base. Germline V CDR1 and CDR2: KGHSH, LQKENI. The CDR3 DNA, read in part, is TGTGCCAGCTCACCACCGACAGGGTGGAACACTGAA. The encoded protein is CASSPPTGWNTE. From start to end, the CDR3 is CASSPPTGWNTEAFF.

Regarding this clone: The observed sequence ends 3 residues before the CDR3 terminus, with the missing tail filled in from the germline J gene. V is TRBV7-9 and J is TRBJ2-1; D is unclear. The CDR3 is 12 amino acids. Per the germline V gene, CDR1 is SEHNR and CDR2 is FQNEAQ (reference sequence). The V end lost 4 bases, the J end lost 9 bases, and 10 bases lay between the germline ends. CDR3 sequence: CASSSIRAEQFF. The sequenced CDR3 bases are TGTGCCAGCAGCTCCATAAGGGCTGAG.

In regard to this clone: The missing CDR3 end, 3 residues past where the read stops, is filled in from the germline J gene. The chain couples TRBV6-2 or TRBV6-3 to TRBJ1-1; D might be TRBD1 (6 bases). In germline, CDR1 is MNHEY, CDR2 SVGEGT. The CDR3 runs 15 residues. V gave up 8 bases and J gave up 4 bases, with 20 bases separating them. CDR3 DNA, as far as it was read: TGTGCCAGCCTCTGGACAGAGGGTGAGTTCACTGAA. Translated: CASLWTEGEFTE. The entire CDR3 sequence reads CASLWTEGEFTEAFF.

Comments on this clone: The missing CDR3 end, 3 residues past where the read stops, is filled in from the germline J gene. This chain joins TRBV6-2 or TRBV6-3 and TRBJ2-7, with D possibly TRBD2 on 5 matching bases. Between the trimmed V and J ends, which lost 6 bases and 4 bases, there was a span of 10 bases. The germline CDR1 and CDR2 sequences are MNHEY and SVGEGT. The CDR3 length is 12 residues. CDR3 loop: CASRMDSYEQYF. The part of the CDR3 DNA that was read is TGTGCCAGCAGGATGGACTCTTACGAG.

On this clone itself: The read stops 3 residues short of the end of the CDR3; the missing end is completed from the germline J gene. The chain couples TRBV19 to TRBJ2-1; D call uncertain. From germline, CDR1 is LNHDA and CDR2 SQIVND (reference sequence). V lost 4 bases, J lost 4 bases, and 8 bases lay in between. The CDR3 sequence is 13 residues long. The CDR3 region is CASSRARYNEQFF. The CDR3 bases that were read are TGTGCCAGTAGTAGGGCGCGATACAATGAG.

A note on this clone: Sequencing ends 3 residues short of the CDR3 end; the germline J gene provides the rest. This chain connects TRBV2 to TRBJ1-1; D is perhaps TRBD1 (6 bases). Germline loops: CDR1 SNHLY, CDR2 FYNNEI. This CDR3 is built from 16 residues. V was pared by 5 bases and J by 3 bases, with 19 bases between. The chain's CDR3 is CASSPRAGGADTEAFF. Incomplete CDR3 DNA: TGTGCCAGCAGTCCACGGGCGGGGGGCGCGGACACTGAA.